These 28 T cell receptor beta chains share one sample of origin, sequenced in a study of CD8 T cells in ankylosing spondylitis. TCRdb ran MiXCR on the 5' RACE reads and lists one entry per CDR3 protein. There are 190,000 or so distinct CDR3 sequences in the sample; about 13% occur only once, and approximately 15% lies in the top ten. The sequencing sample was made of blood, either unsorted or a sorted T cell fraction (not recorded which). The receptors derive from a male donor with ankylosing spondylitis or in good health (not recorded which).

This clonotype was counted only a few times. The chain uses TRBV6-1 and TRBJ2-1, with 7 bases fitting TRBD1. CDR1 and CDR2 (germline): MNHNS, SASEGT. This CDR3 has 16 residues. The V gene end was trimmed by 5 bases and the J gene end by 4 bases; junction bases not matched to a gene: 11. The CDR3 reads CASSTGVGLGYNEQFF. The CDR3, as DNA: TGTGCCAGCAGTACAGGGGTGGGGTTGGGGTACAATGAGCAGTTCTTC.

This clonotype was seen many times. The chain joins TRBV7-9 to TRBJ2-7; no clear D. This CDR3 region has 13 residues. The V end lost 5 bases, the J end lost 4 bases, and 12 bases lay between the germline ends. The germline gives CDR1 SEHNR, CDR2 FQNEAQ (reference sequence). The CDR3 bases are TGTGCCAGCAGCGTCGTGCACGATTACGAGCAGTACTTC. It translates to CASSVVHDYEQYF. The full variable domain, rest sourced from reference TRBV7-9 and TRBJ2-7, is DTGVSQNPRHKITKRGQNVTFRCDPISEHNRLYWYRQTLGQGPEFLTYFQNEAQLEKSRLLSDRFSAERPKGSFSTLEIQRTEQGDSAMYLCASSVVHDYEQYFGPGTRLTVT.

This clonotype was seen repeatedly, ten times or more. This chain uses TRBV15 with TRBJ2-7, with D possibly matching TRBD1 (6 bases). Germline CDR1 and CDR2: LNHNV and YYDKDF (reference sequence). This CDR3 region has 15 residues. The V end lost 2 bases, the J end lost 4 bases, and 15 bases lay between the germline ends. The CDR3 sequence: CATSRSLDSLYEQYF. CDR3 DNA: TGTGCCACCAGCAGATCCCTGGACAGTTTATACGAGCAGTACTTC. The full variable domain, rest sourced from reference TRBV15 and TRBJ2-7, is DAMVIQNPRYQVTQFGKPVTLSCSQTLNHNVMYWYQQKSSQAPKLLFHYYDKDFNNEADTPDNFQSRRPNTSFCFLDIRSPGLGDTAMYLCATSRSLDSLYEQYFGPGTRLTVT.

This clonotype appeared many times. The chain couples TRBV4-1 to TRBJ2-1, with 8 positions matching TRBD1. The J segment lost 5 bases and the V segment lost 0 bases, leaving 6 bases of the junction unmatched. Germline V gene lookup returns CDR1 MGHRA and CDR2 YSYEKL. The CDR3 is 16 residues long. In DNA, the CDR3 is TGCGCCAGCAGCCAAGAACTCGACAGGGGCCACAATGAGCAGTTCTTC. Protein product: CASSQELDRGHNEQFF.

This clonotype was counted only a few times. The gene calls are TRBV12-5 and TRBJ2-7, with unresolved D. This CDR3 has 11 amino acids. Trimming shortened V by 3 bases and J by 5 bases, and 5 bases separated the two germline ends. Germline values: CDR1 LGHNT, CDR2 FRNRAP. The CDR3 loop reads CASGFHDEQYF. CDR3 nucleotide sequence: TGTGCTAGTGGTTTCCACGACGAGCAGTACTTC.

This clonotype was detected a few times. The rearrangement uses TRBV29-1 and TRBJ1-2; a possible D gene is TRBD1 (6 bases). Deletions cut 1 base from V and 6 bases from J, with 9 bases between. CDR1 and CDR2 from the germline V gene are SQVTM and ANQGSEA. The CDR3 length is 12 residues. CDR3 amino acids: CSVEVAGDGYTF. The CDR3 DNA is TGCAGCGTTGAAGTAGCAGGGGATGGCTACACCTTC.

Remarks on this clonotype: A read error may produce the germline difference seen at one junction end. The chain joins TRBV20-1 to TRBJ2-7; D unclear. Germline lookup yields CDR1 DFQATT and CDR2 SNEGSKA (reference sequence). The CDR3 extends over 16 amino acids. DNA for the CDR3: TGCTGTGCTAGATCCTATGGGTCTGACCGCCTTAGGGAGCAGTACTTC. It specifies CCARSYGSDRLREQYF.

The table lists this clonotype with a few counts. The V call is TRBV5-5, the J call TRBJ2-3, with 8 positions matching TRBD2. This CDR3 is built from 16 residues. From germline, CDR1 is SGHKS and CDR2 YYEKEE (reference sequence). V shed 0 bases, J shed 6 bases, and the junction held 9 bases outside the gene matches. The CDR3 DNA sequence: TGTGCCAGCAGCTTGGCCTTAGCGGGATTAGGGGATACGCAGTATTTT. This encodes CASSLALAGLGDTQYF.

The chain uses TRBV11-2 and TRBJ2-7, with D hard to call. V lost 5 bases and J lost 3, with 11 bases in between. The CDR3 is 13 residues long. Germline-derived CDR1 and CDR2 are SGHAT and FQNNGV. The CDR3 coding sequence is TGTGCCAGCAGCCAAACCAACAGCTACGAGCAGTACTTC. This gives the protein CASSQTNSYEQYF.

This clonotype came up many times. The rearrangement uses TRBV5-1 and TRBJ2-1, with 14 bases that match TRBD2. CDR3 length: 18 amino acids. Unmatched junction bases numbered 6, after V lost 4 bases and J lost 0 bases. Germline V CDR1 and CDR2: SGHRS, YFSETQ. This CDR3 is CASSGYGTSGSSYNEQFF. In DNA, the CDR3 is TGCGCCAGCAGCGGCTACGGGACTAGCGGGAGCTCCTACAATGAGCAGTTCTTC.

V gene TRBV4-1 combines with J gene TRBJ2-7; no clear D. The germline V and J ends were trimmed by 0 bases and 0 bases, with 15 bases remaining between them. Per germline, CDR1 MGHRA and CDR2 YSYEKL. This CDR3 is built from 17 residues. The CDR3 DNA reads TGCGCCAGCAGCCAAGAACTGCAGTCAAAGAGCTCCTACGAGCAGTACTTC. This sequence encodes CASSQELQSKSSYEQYF.

The V call is TRBV6-1, the J call TRBJ2-7; TRBD1 matches 7 bases. Germline lookup yields CDR1 MNHNS and CDR2 SASEGT. The CDR3 totals 12 residues. V trimming: 4 bases; J trimming: 5 bases; junction bases outside the gene matches: 2. CDR3 amino acids: CASSATGNEQYF. CDR3 DNA sequence: TGTGCCAGCAGTGCGACAGGGAACGAGCAGTACTTC.

This clonotype was seen repeatedly, ten times or more. The chain recombines TRBV29-1 with TRBJ2-1; D possibly corresponds to TRBD2 (5 bases). Germline V gene data show CDR1 as SQVTM and CDR2 as ANQGSEA. The CDR3 loop spans 17 amino acids. Trimming cost V 2 bases and J 4 bases, with 21 bases left between them. This chain's CDR3 is CSVESSHVRSGYNEQFF. The DNA for the CDR3 is TGCAGCGTTGAAAGTAGTCATGTGCGATCGGGGTACAATGAGCAGTTCTTC.

This clonotype was detected only a few times. This chain joins TRBV7-6 and TRBJ2-7; 7 bases line up with TRBD2. Trimming took 3 bases from V and 7 from J; bases not matched to a gene: 6. There are 13 residues in the CDR3. Germline CDR1 is SGHVS and CDR2 is FNYEAQ. The CDR3 reads CASSFSGSGEQYF. The DNA of the CDR3 is TGTGCCAGCAGCTTTAGCGGGTCGGGTGAGCAGTACTTC.

In this sample, this clonotype turned up many times. The V gene is TRBV12-3 or TRBV12-4, the J gene TRBJ2-7; tentatively, D is TRBD1 (6 bases). V gave up 3 bases and J gave up 3 bases, with 12 bases separating them. There are 14 residues in the CDR3. The CDR3 loop is CASSFAEQGYEQYF. The DNA for the CDR3 is TGTGCCAGCAGTTTCGCGGAACAGGGCTACGAGCAGTACTTC.

The rearrangement joins TRBV3-1 to TRBJ2-1; 9 bases match TRBD2. Trimming cost V 0 bases and J 7 bases; bases outside gene matches: 7. The germline V gene encodes CDR1 LGHDT and CDR2 YNNKEL (reference sequence). This CDR3 comprises 16 residues. This CDR3 reads CASSQEWLAGWNEQFF. The CDR3 DNA reads TGTGCCAGCAGCCAAGAGTGGCTAGCGGGATGGAATGAGCAGTTCTTC.

This clonotype was seen more than once but under ten times. The chain combines TRBV21-1 with TRBJ1-2; the tabulated D call, TRBD1, remains unverified against the DNA. TRBV21-1 is given as a pseudogene. The CDR3 contains 11 residues. CDR3 in amino acids: CASSEGSGYTF. The CDR3 nucleotides are TGTGCCAGCAGCGAGGGGAGCGGCTACACCTTC.

The genes are TRBV13 and TRBJ2-7; TRBD1 agrees at 7 bases. Germline values: CDR1 PRHDT, CDR2 FYEKMQ (reference sequence). The junction had 6 bases not matched to a gene; V was cut back by 5 bases and J by 2 bases. The CDR3 sequence is 14 residues long. Written as DNA, the CDR3 is TGTGCCAGCAGCGCGGCGACAGGGACCTACGAGCAGTACTTC. This gives the protein CASSAATGTYEQYF.

The chain employs TRBV12-5 and TRBJ2-7; TRBD1 is a possible D gene (6 bases). Germline loops: CDR1 LGHNT, CDR2 FRNRAP. This CDR3 has 14 amino acids. V dropped 9 bases and J dropped 1 base, with 16 bases sitting between them. The DNA of the CDR3 is TGTGCTAGCGGTATGCAGGGGTTATCCTACGAGCAGTACTTC. Amino acids: CASGMQGLSYEQYF. Full variable domain (missing parts from reference TRBV12-5 and TRBJ2-7): DARVTQTPRHKVTEMGQEVTMRCQPILGHNTVFWYRQTMMQGLELLAYFRNRAPLDDSGMPKDRFSAEMPDATLATLKIQPSEPRDSAVYFCASGMQGLSYEQYFGPGTRLTVT.

V usage is TRBV7-9 and J usage is TRBJ1-4, with unresolved D. Germline V gives CDR1 SEHNR, CDR2 FQNEAQ (reference sequence). The length of the CDR3 is 14 residues. Trimming took 2 bases from V and 8 from J, leaving 12 bases between them. DNA of the CDR3: TGTGCCAGCAGCTTATACGGTCTTGAGGAAAAACTGTTTTTT. Translated, it gives CASSLYGLEEKLFF. Filled out from reference TRBV7-9 and TRBJ1-4, the complete variable domain reads DTGVSQNPRHKITKRGQNVTFRCDPISEHNRLYWYRQTLGQGPEFLTYFQNEAQLEKSRLLSDRFSAERPKGSFSTLEIQRTEQGDSAMYLCASSLYGLEEKLFFGSGTQLSVL.

There are a few counts of this clonotype. This chain uses TRBV20-1 with TRBJ1-1, with D perhaps matching TRBD1 (5 bases). This CDR3 has 10 amino acids. CDR1 DFQATT and CDR2 SNEGSKA come from the germline V gene (reference sequence). Between the trimmed V and J ends, which lost 6 bases and 7 bases, there was a span of 9 bases. In DNA form, the CDR3 reads TGCAGTGCCCGGGGGATTGAAGCTTTCTTT. This codes for CSARGIEAFF.

This clonotype was recorded a few times. The rearrangement links TRBV6-1 to TRBJ2-1; 7 bases align to TRBD2. Germline CDR1 is MNHNS and CDR2 is SASEGT. V trimming: 10 bases; J trimming: 3 bases; junction bases outside the gene matches: 9. The CDR3 consists of 14 residues. The CDR3 region has the DNA TGTGCCACCCGCGGGTCGGGGGGCTACAATGAGCAGTTCTTC. Translation: CATRGSGGYNEQFF.

The rearrangement joins TRBV7-2 to TRBJ2-6, with D possibly TRBD2 on 6 matching bases. Germline V gene sequence: CDR1 SGHTA, CDR2 FQGNSA. There are 15 residues in the CDR3. CDR3 coding DNA: TGTGCTTCCGGGGGAGTTGTAGGTGGGGCCAACGTCCTGACTTTC. Encoded protein: CASGGVVGGANVLTF. Based on the CDR3 plus reference TRBV7-2 and TRBJ2-6, the full variable domain is GAGVSQSPSNKVTEKGKDVELRCDPISGHTALYWYRQSLGQGLEFLIYFQGNSAPDKSGLPSDRFSAERTGGSVSTLTIQRTQQEDSAVYLCASGGVVGGANVLTFGAGSRLTVL.

This clonotype was counted ten times or more. This chain joins TRBV12-3 or TRBV12-4 and TRBJ2-5, with D tentatively TRBD1 (5 bases). The CDR3 covers 14 residues. The CDR3 DNA reads as TGTGAAGGAATAGGGGAACAGGTCCAAGAGACCCAGTACTTC. This gives the protein CEGIGEQVQETQYF.

The J gene is TRBJ1-1, the V gene TRBV5-1, with a possible D match to TRBD1 (5 bases). This CDR3 has 13 residues. Germline V CDR1 and CDR2: SGHRS, YFSETQ. Trimming shortened V by 6 bases and J by 3 bases, and 12 bases separated the two germline ends. The CDR3 DNA is TGCGCCAGCAAAACGGCGGGGGACACTGAAGCTTTCTTT. Amino acids: CASKTAGDTEAFF.

This chain links TRBV20-1 with TRBJ2-1; 16 bases line up with TRBD2. J lost 0 bases, V lost 6 bases, and 5 bases had no gene match. The germline V gene encodes CDR1 DFQATT and CDR2 SNEGSKA (reference sequence). The CDR3 has 17 residues. The CDR3, as DNA: TGCAGTGCCTCGGGACTAGCGGGGGGGAGCTCCTACAATGAGCAGTTCTTC. Translated: CSASGLAGGSSYNEQFF.

The V and J genes are TRBV19 and TRBJ2-7, with 7 positions matching TRBD2. Germline V gene lookup returns CDR1 LNHDA and CDR2 SQIVND (reference sequence). The CDR3 has 14 amino acids. Unmatched junction bases numbered 9, after V lost 6 bases and J lost 4 bases. The CDR3 loop is CASSPGREGYEQYF. CDR3 sequence (DNA): TGTGCCAGTAGCCCCGGCAGGGAGGGGTACGAGCAGTACTTC.

Only a few counts were recorded for this clonotype. This chain joins TRBV7-9 and TRBJ2-2; no reliable D call. Germline V gives CDR1 SEHNR, CDR2 FQNEAQ (reference sequence). With 0 bases removed from V and 3 bases from J, the gap between germline ends came to 11 bases. CDR3 length: 16 amino acids. CDR3 protein: CASSLAGKRYTGELFF. The CDR3 DNA reads as TGTGCCAGCAGCTTAGCGGGGAAGCGCTACACCGGGGAGCTGTTTTTT.